The next 15 T cell receptor beta chains were all read from a single sample in a study of blood T cell repertoires in COVID-19. Sequencing used immunoSEQ multiplex PCR; TCRdb keeps in-frame clones, though not all of them. The profile shows about 66,000 clones, 82% of them singletons. Sequenced: peripheral blood. These receptor sequences come from a man between 60 and 75 years old with acute or convalescent COVID-19.

J is TRBJ1-1 and V is TRBV7-9; 7 nucleotides align to TRBD1. This CDR3 region has 14 residues. The germline CDR1 and CDR2 sequences are SEHNR and FQNEAQ (reference sequence). Trimming removed 2 bases from V and 3 bases from J; junction bases left unmatched: 3. CDR3 in DNA: TGTGCCAGCAGCTTAACTACAGGGGACACTGAAGCTTTCTTT. Translating gives CASSLTTGDTEAFF.

The V and J genes are TRBV11-2 and TRBJ2-5; 8 bases agree with TRBD2. Per the germline V gene, CDR1 is SGHAT and CDR2 is FQNNGV. CDR3 length: 15 amino acids. The junction had 10 bases not matched to a gene; V was cut back by 5 bases and J by 5 bases. CDR3 residues: CASSQVTGGQETQYF. CDR3 nucleotide sequence: TGTGCCAGCAGCCAAGTAACGGGGGGGCAGGAGACCCAGTACTTC.

The chain combines TRBV19 with TRBJ2-5, with D hard to call. The length of the CDR3 is 15 residues. The germline V and J ends were trimmed by 1 base and 4 bases, with 13 bases remaining between them. Germline-derived CDR1 and CDR2 are LNHDA and SQIVND (reference sequence). As DNA, the CDR3 is TGTGCCAGTAGTATAGTACCGGGTAATGGAGAGACCCAGTACTTC. Translating it yields CASSIVPGNGETQYF.

This clone was counted a single time. V is TRBV30 and J is TRBJ1-3; the D gene is possibly TRBD1 (5 bases). The CDR3 length is 15 residues. The germline CDR1 and CDR2 sequences are GTSNPN and SVGIG (reference sequence). The V gene lost 3 bases and the J gene lost 0 bases, with 12 bases spanning the gap. The CDR3 protein is CAWSPGTTSGNTIYF. Here the CDR3 DNA reads TGTGCCTGGAGCCCCGGGACTACCTCTGGAAACACCATATATTTT.

V and J are TRBV5-6 and TRBJ2-1; D possibly corresponds to TRBD1 (5 bases). Germline values: CDR1 SGHDT, CDR2 YYEEEE. This CDR3 comprises 14 residues. Trimming removed 1 base from V and 10 bases from J, with 15 bases in between. The CDR3 DNA reads as TGTGCCAGCAGCTTGCTGGGGCCCGTGGGCGAGCAGTTCTTC. Translated: CASSLLGPVGEQFF.

The chain carries TRBV19 and TRBJ2-3; TRBD2 matches 8 bases. The length of the CDR3 is 16 residues. V shed 0 bases, J shed 2 bases, and the junction held 4 bases outside the gene matches. The germline V gene encodes CDR1 LNHDA and CDR2 SQIVND (reference sequence). The CDR3: CASSIDERGPTDTQYF. The CDR3, as DNA: TGTGCCAGTAGTATAGATGAGCGGGGGCCCACAGATACGCAGTATTTT.

The rearrangement links TRBV30 to TRBJ2-1; 10 bases map to TRBD2. The CDR3 has 14 amino acids. Germline values: CDR1 GTSNPN, CDR2 SVGIG (reference sequence). V lost 3 bases to trimming and J lost 4 bases; unmatched junction nucleotides: 3. The CDR3 loop reads CAWSSGGGYNEQFF. The CDR3 coding sequence is TGTGCCTGGAGCAGCGGGGGGGGATACAATGAGCAGTTCTTC.

The J gene is TRBJ2-3, the V gene TRBV7-6; TRBD2 agrees at 10 bases. Looked up from germline, CDR1 is SGHVS and CDR2 is FNYEAQ. The CDR3 runs to 14 residues. Germline trimming cut 4 bases from V and 6 bases from J; bases unmatched to any gene: 4. The CDR3 loop reads CASSYRLAGDTQYF. The DNA of the CDR3 is TGTGCCAGCAGCTATCGACTAGCGGGCGATACGCAGTATTTT.

The gene calls are TRBV29-1 and TRBJ2-5; D gene unclear. CDR3 size: 12 residues. Trimming removed 4 bases from V and 2 bases from J, with 8 bases in between. From germline, CDR1 is SQVTM and CDR2 ANQGSEA. CDR3 nucleotide sequence: TGCAGCGTTGTGAGGTCGCAAGAGACCCAGTACTTC. Protein: CSVVRSQETQYF. Combining the CDR3 with reference TRBV29-1 and TRBJ2-5 gives the whole variable domain SAVISQKPSRDICQRGTSLTIQCQVDSQVTMMFWYRQQPGQSLTLIATANQGSEATYESGFVIDKFPISRPNLTFSTLTVSNMSPEDSSIYLCSVVRSQETQYFGPGTRLLVL.

This clone was seen a handful of times. V gene TRBV6-2 or TRBV6-3 combines with J gene TRBJ2-1; 8 bases line up with TRBD2. Germline lookup yields CDR1 MNHEY and CDR2 SVGEGT. The CDR3 totals 16 residues. The V segment lost 5 bases and the J segment 0 bases; nucleotides outside the gene matches: 6. The CDR3 sequence: CASSLPGGSSYNEQFF. In DNA form, the CDR3 reads TGTGCCAGCAGTCTCCCGGGGGGGAGCTCCTACAATGAGCAGTTCTTC.

This clone was picked up one time. The CDR3: CASSQDLDRVGSTDTQYF. In DNA, the CDR3 is TGTGCCAGCAGCCAAGACCTCGACAGGGTGGGGAGCACAGATACGCAGTATTTT. The V call is TRBV14, the J call TRBJ2-3; 7 bases map to TRBD1. CDR3 length equals 18 residues. Germline V lookup: CDR1 SGHDN, CDR2 FVKESK. The V gene end was trimmed by 0 bases and the J gene end by 0 bases; junction bases not matched to a gene: 9.

The chain joins TRBV7-2 to TRBJ2-5; TRBD1 is a possible D gene (5 bases). Germline CDR1 and CDR2: SGHTA and FQGNSA. V was shortened by 5 bases and J by 5 bases, with 18 bases between the two germline ends. This CDR3 has 15 residues. The CDR3 reads CASSPDAGSQETQYF. DNA for the CDR3: TGTGCCAGCAGCCCTGACGCAGGGTCACAGGAGACCCAGTACTTC.

This chain uses TRBV10-3 with TRBJ2-3; the D is unclear. V was pared by 11 bases and J by 8 bases, with 17 bases between. Germline V CDR1 and CDR2: ENHRY, SYGVKD. This CDR3 has 12 amino acids. The CDR3 DNA reads as TGTGCCTTACAAACCCCCGCAGGTACGCAGTATTTT. Amino acids: CALQTPAGTQYF.

The rearrangement joins TRBV27 to TRBJ2-7; TRBD1 agrees at 9 bases. The CDR3 length is 15 residues. CDR1 and CDR2 (germline): MNHEY, SMNVEV (reference sequence). With V trimmed by 3 bases and J by 4 bases, 7 bases remained unmatched. The CDR3 sequence: CASSFTGTGFYEQYF. In DNA, the CDR3 is TGTGCCAGCAGTTTCACCGGGACAGGGTTTTACGAGCAGTACTTC.

The chain couples TRBV27 to TRBJ2-1, with D maybe TRBD2 (5 bases). The CDR3 contains 14 residues. The germline gives CDR1 MNHEY, CDR2 SMNVEV (reference sequence). The V end was cut by 6 bases, the J end by 4 bases, with 13 bases between. CDR3 amino acids: CASSGVPTYNEQFF. CDR3 in DNA: TGTGCCAGCAGCGGGGTTCCTACTTACAATGAGCAGTTCTTC.